This passage covers 27 T cell receptor beta chains from one sample sequenced in a study of identical twins. TCRdb re-analysed the 5' RACE reads in MiXCR, keeping a single row per CDR3 protein. The data show hundreds of thousands of distinct CDR3 sequences, around an eighth seen once. Separately, the same data were catalogued under a study of yellow fever vaccine responses in identical twins.

Material: PBMCs. These TCRs come from a woman aged 18-30 years in good health.

The rearrangement joins TRBV28 to TRBJ2-7; the D gene is possibly TRBD2 (5 bases). Deletions cut 6 bases from V and 2 bases from J, with 11 bases between. This CDR3 is 13 amino acids long. CDR1 and CDR2 from the germline V gene are MDHEN and SYDVKM. The CDR3 nucleotides are TGTGCCAGCAGCCAGCCCGGGACCTACGAGCAGTACGTC. Translating gives CASSQPGTYEQYV.

This clonotype was seen a handful of times. This chain links TRBV15 with TRBJ2-5; D is undetermined. This CDR3 contains 12 residues. The germline V and J ends were trimmed by 0 bases and 11 bases, with 10 bases remaining between them. CDR1 and CDR2 from the germline V gene are LNHNV and YYDKDF (reference sequence). The CDR3 spells CATSRDSPSQYF. The CDR3, as DNA: TGTGCCACCAGCAGAGATTCTCCTAGTCAGTACTTC.

This clonotype occurred many times. The chain employs TRBV6-1 and TRBJ1-6, with a tentative D call TRBD1 (6 bases). This CDR3 contains 15 residues. Germline assignment: CDR1 MNHNS and CDR2 SASEGT. The V end lost 3 bases, the J end lost 10 bases, and 16 bases lay between the germline ends. CDR3 coding DNA: TGTGCCAGCAGTGACGCCGGGGGCTTCGGATCACCCCTCCACTTT. Its translation is CASSDAGGFGSPLHF.

The V call is TRBV11-2, the J call TRBJ2-1; 10 bases are shared with TRBD1. Germline V gene data show CDR1 as SGHAT and CDR2 as FQNNGV. J lost 3 bases, V lost 6 bases, and 8 bases had no gene match. The CDR3 totals 16 residues. CDR3 DNA sequence: TGTGCCAGCAGGCCACTGACAGGGGGCGGCTACAATGAGCAGTTCTTC. Amino acid sequence: CASRPLTGGGYNEQFF.

The chain links TRBV4-1 to TRBJ2-1, with D maybe TRBD2 (6 bases). CDR3 size: 17 residues. The V gene lost 0 bases and the J gene lost 2 bases, with 14 bases spanning the gap. Germline assignment: CDR1 MGHRA and CDR2 YSYEKL. The DNA of the CDR3 is TGCGCCAGCAGCCAAGATCCCTGGGGGGACGCCTACAATGAGCAGTTCTTC. It translates to CASSQDPWGDAYNEQFF.

The chain employs TRBV27 and TRBJ2-1, with 7 bases matching TRBD1. From germline, CDR1 is MNHEY and CDR2 SMNVEV (reference sequence). CDR3 length equals 12 residues. J lost 6 bases, V lost 6 bases, and 2 bases had no gene match. DNA for the CDR3: TGTGCCAGCAGACGGACAGGCAATGAGCAGTTCTTC. Its translation is CASRRTGNEQFF.

This chain uses TRBV4-1 with TRBJ2-2; D gene unclear. The CDR3 is 14 residues long. V dropped 1 base and J dropped 6 bases, with 9 bases sitting between them. Germline values: CDR1 MGHRA, CDR2 YSYEKL. CDR3 sequence reads: CASSQARTPGELFF. For the CDR3, the DNA is TGCGCCAGCAGCCAAGCAAGGACCCCCGGGGAGCTGTTTTTT.

The rearrangement joins TRBV20-1 to TRBJ1-1; D is possibly TRBD1 (5 bases). The V end lost 0 bases, the J end lost 2 bases, and 10 bases lay between the germline ends. Germline V gives CDR1 DFQATT, CDR2 SNEGSKA (reference sequence). This CDR3 region has 14 residues. The CDR3 DNA is TGCAGTGCTAGAGATGTGGGGACTAACACTGAAGCTTTCTTT. Translation gives CSARDVGTNTEAFF.

This clonotype has a handful of counts. This chain uses TRBV28 with TRBJ1-1, with 10 bases lining up with TRBD1. The CDR3 is 17 residues long. J was trimmed by 4 bases and V by 3 bases; bases with no gene match: 11. Germline CDR1 and CDR2: MDHEN and SYDVKM. CDR3 protein: CASSFRADRGLGTEAFF. The CDR3 DNA is TGTGCCAGCAGTTTTAGGGCCGACAGGGGGCTGGGCACTGAAGCTTTCTTT.

This clonotype was picked up many times. Here the CDR3 reads CASSQQLPIYNEQFF. In DNA, the CDR3 is TGTGCCAGCAGCCAACAGCTCCCAATCTACAATGAGCAGTTCTTC. V gene TRBV3-1 combines with J gene TRBJ2-1; D is unresolved. Between the trimmed V and J ends, which lost 2 bases and 3 bases, there was a span of 11 bases. This CDR3 comprises 15 residues. CDR1 LGHDT and CDR2 YNNKEL come from the germline V gene (reference sequence).

The rearrangement links TRBV12-3 or TRBV12-4 to TRBJ2-5; D possibly uses TRBD1 or TRBD2 (6 bases each). Deletions cut 3 bases from V and 5 bases from J, with 13 bases between. The CDR3 totals 14 residues. CDR3 nucleotide sequence: TGTGCCAGCAGTTTGGAGGGGGTGGTGGAGACCCAGTACTTC. Encoded protein: CASSLEGVVETQYF.

This clonotype was recorded a few times. The rearrangement links TRBV29-1 to TRBJ2-4; D is unresolved. The germline V gene encodes CDR1 SQVTM and CDR2 ANQGSEA. This CDR3 has 15 residues. Trimming pared 7 bases from V and 0 bases from J, leaving 16 bases between. CDR3 sequence: CSAWVQRLAKNIQYF. CDR3 in DNA: TGCAGCGCTTGGGTACAGCGTCTAGCCAAAAACATTCAGTACTTC.

The gene calls are TRBV12-3 or TRBV12-4 and TRBJ2-4; TRBD1 is a possible D gene (5 bases). V lost 4 bases and J 1 base, leaving 8 bases between the germline ends. The CDR3 length is 14 residues. Here the CDR3 reads CASSSQGAKNIQYF. Written as DNA, the CDR3 is TGTGCCAGCAGTTCCCAGGGTGCCAAAAACATTCAGTACTTC.

The sample holds many counts of this clonotype. This chain uses TRBV7-6 with TRBJ1-1; tentative D call: TRBD1 (5 bases). The CDR3 length is 12 residues. Germline V lookup: CDR1 SGHVS, CDR2 FNYEAQ. With 1 base removed from V and 8 bases from J, the gap between germline ends came to 8 bases. The CDR3 protein is CASSLVTGEAFF. The CDR3 DNA reads TGTGCCAGCAGCTTAGTTACAGGAGAAGCTTTCTTT. Drawing the rest from reference TRBV7-6 and TRBJ1-1, the complete variable domain is GAGVSQSPRYKVTKRGQDVALRCDPISGHVSLYWYRQALGQGPEFLTYFNYEAQQDKSGLPNDRFSAERPEGSISTLTIQRTEQRDSAMYRCASSLVTGEAFFGQGTRLTVV.

This clonotype turned up a few times. The chain uses TRBV7-8 and TRBJ2-7; TRBD2 might be the D (6 bases). V was pared by 5 bases and J by 0 bases, with 23 bases between. Germline lookup yields CDR1 SGHVS and CDR2 FQNEAQ. The CDR3 is 18 residues long. The CDR3, as DNA: TGTGCCAGCAGCCCACTCGATTTCCGGGACTCCAGCTCCTACGAGCAGTACTTC. It specifies CASSPLDFRDSSSYEQYF.

The chain employs TRBV20-1 and TRBJ2-1, with no clear D. This CDR3 has 14 residues. Trimming took off 6 bases at V and 5 bases at J, with 17 bases between the two ends. CDR1 and CDR2 (germline): DFQATT, SNEGSKA (reference sequence). DNA for the CDR3: TGCAGTGCAAACCCACAAACGATTCACAATGAGCAGTTCTTC. This sequence encodes CSANPQTIHNEQFF.

The sample holds a few counts of this clonotype. The genes are TRBV15 and TRBJ2-1; TRBD2 might be the D (6 bases). Germline-derived CDR1 and CDR2 are LNHNV and YYDKDF (reference sequence). CDR3 length equals 17 residues. The V gene lost 0 bases and the J gene lost 4 bases, with 16 bases spanning the gap. CDR3 nucleotides: TGTGCCACCAGCAGAGATGGAAGGTGGGGGAGGTACAATGAGCAGTTCTTC. Amino acids: CATSRDGRWGRYNEQFF.

There are many counts of this clonotype. This chain joins TRBV12-3 or TRBV12-4 and TRBJ2-1; the match to TRBD2 covers 10 bases. The CDR3 totals 16 residues. V was clipped by 5 bases and J by 3 bases; unmatched bases: 7. DNA for the CDR3: TGTGCCAGCAGTCTAAAACGGACTAGCGGCTACAATGAGCAGTTCTTC. It encodes CASSLKRTSGYNEQFF.

This clonotype occurred a few times. The genes are TRBV5-1 and TRBJ2-5; TRBD2 agrees at 7 bases. The CDR3 covers 15 residues. The J segment lost 3 bases and the V segment lost 3 bases, leaving 8 bases of the junction unmatched. CDR1 and CDR2 (germline): SGHRS, YFSETQ. The CDR3: CASSSTLGREETQYF. The CDR3 nucleotides are TGCGCCAGCAGCTCGACTTTGGGGAGGGAAGAGACCCAGTACTTC.

CDR3 in amino acids: CSAPRQANTEAFF. CDR3 nucleotide sequence: TGCAGTGCTCCGCGACAGGCGAACACTGAAGCTTTCTTT. V is TRBV20-1 and J is TRBJ1-1, with D perhaps matching TRBD1 (6 bases). The V gene's germline CDR1 is DFQATT and CDR2 SNEGSKA (reference sequence). The CDR3 runs to 13 residues. Trimming left V 5 bases short and J 1 base short, with 11 bases between.

The chain uses TRBV12-3 or TRBV12-4 and TRBJ2-5, with 11 bases fitting TRBD2. With 6 bases clipped from V and 4 bases from J, the junction kept 7 bases outside the gene matches. The CDR3 runs to 15 residues. The DNA for the CDR3 is TGTGCCAGCAGGCTTAGCGGGGGGGCAGGAGAGACCCAGTACTTC. Protein sequence: CASRLSGGAGETQYF.

There are a few counts of this clonotype. The chain links TRBV28 to TRBJ2-7; TRBD2 agrees at 8 bases. Germline assignment: CDR1 MDHEN and CDR2 SYDVKM. There are 15 residues in the CDR3. With V trimmed by 4 bases and J by 2 bases, 7 bases remained unmatched. The CDR3 here is CASSSPSGFPYEQYF. The CDR3 nucleotides are TGTGCCAGCAGTTCCCCTAGCGGGTTCCCCTACGAGCAGTACTTC.

The J gene is TRBJ2-3, the V gene TRBV20-1, with a weak D call TRBD1 (6 bases). CDR3 length: 13 residues. The V end was cut by 6 bases, the J end by 4 bases, with 14 bases between. Looked up from germline, CDR1 is DFQATT and CDR2 is SNEGSKA (reference sequence). Written as DNA, the CDR3 is TGCAGTGCGGCCTGGACAGAAGCAGATACGCAGTATTTT. Its translation: CSAAWTEADTQYF.

The V call is TRBV20-1, the J call TRBJ2-7; no firm D call. The germline CDR1 and CDR2 sequences are DFQATT and SNEGSKA (reference sequence). V gave up 3 bases and J gave up 3 bases, with 6 bases separating them. CDR3 length: 11 residues. CDR3 region: CSASDLYEQYF. The CDR3 nucleotides read TGCAGTGCTAGCGATCTCTACGAGCAGTACTTC.

This clonotype was found a few times. The CDR3 spells CATKSGSGGTGELFF. CDR3 bases: TGTGCCACCAAAAGCGGGAGTGGGGGTACCGGGGAGCTGTTTTTT. The chain carries TRBV24-1 and TRBJ2-2; 8 bases match TRBD2. The germline V gene encodes CDR1 KGHDR and CDR2 SFDVKD. There are 15 residues in the CDR3. V lost 8 bases and J lost 5; bases outside the gene matches: 9.

The chain uses TRBV10-2 and TRBJ1-6, with 7 bases fitting TRBD1. Germline CDR1 is WSHSY and CDR2 is SAAADI. With 2 bases clipped from V and 9 bases from J, the junction kept 4 bases outside the gene matches. The CDR3 consists of 14 residues. CDR3 sequence: CASSETGVGSPLHF. The CDR3, as DNA: TGCGCCAGCAGTGAGACAGGGGTTGGTTCACCCCTCCACTTT.

This clonotype was counted between two and nine times. The rearrangement uses TRBV5-1 and TRBJ1-4, with TRBD1 identical over 7 bases. This CDR3 has 15 amino acids. Trimming at V came to 0 bases and at J to 3 bases, leaving 2 bases not matched to a gene. Germline CDR1 and CDR2: SGHRS and YFSETQ. The CDR3 bases are TGCGCCAGCAGCTTGGAGGGACAGCCTAATGAAAAACTGTTTTTT. This translates into CASSLEGQPNEKLFF. Full variable domain (missing parts from reference TRBV5-1 and TRBJ1-4): KAGVTQTPRYLIKTRGQQVTLSCSPISGHRSVSWYQQTPGQGLQFLFEYFSETQRNKGNFPGRFSGRQFSNSRSEMNVSTLELGDSALYLCASSLEGQPNEKLFFGSGTQLSVL.